The 5 T cell receptor beta chains listed next were all sequenced from one sample in a study of T cell repertoires in cytomegalovirus infection. One entry per CDR3 protein, called by TCRdb with MiXCR from the reads. The sample shows more than 400,000 distinct CDR3 sequences, about 26% of them seen only once. What was sequenced was PBMCs. These receptors all come from a human donor in good health (CMV status not recorded). Some clones in this sample may be carry-over from other donors' samples.

This chain connects TRBV5-6 to TRBJ2-7; TRBD1 matches 7 bases. This CDR3 is built from 13 residues. Trimming cost V 5 bases and J 5 bases; bases outside gene matches: 7. Germline CDR1 reads SGHDT; CDR2 reads YYEEEE. The CDR3 sequence is CASRRTGLDEQYV. DNA for the CDR3: TGTGCCAGCAGACGGACAGGTTTGGACGAGCAGTACGTC.

This clonotype was counted between two and nine times. The chain recombines TRBV5-1 with TRBJ2-1; tentatively, D is TRBD1 (6 bases). The CDR3 is 14 amino acids. V was trimmed by 7 bases and J by 2 bases, leaving 13 bases between them. Germline CDR1 reads SGHRS; CDR2 reads YFSETQ. The CDR3 reads CASAGDITYNEQFF. The CDR3 region has the DNA TGCGCCAGCGCAGGGGACATCACCTACAATGAGCAGTTCTTC.

In this sample, this clonotype turned up a few times. The CDR3, as DNA: TGTGCCAGCAGCCCTGGTCCGGGACAGACGGAAGGTAGCATTCAGTACTTC. This sequence encodes CASSPGPGQTEGSIQYF. V is TRBV11-1 and J is TRBJ2-4, with 7 bases that match TRBD1. The CDR3 has 17 amino acids. Germline V gene sequence: CDR1 SGHAT, CDR2 FQDESV (reference sequence). V gave up 5 bases and J gave up 9 bases; unmatched junction bases: 19.

This clonotype was seen more than once but under ten times. This chain connects TRBV7-6 to TRBJ1-5; unclear D gene. Germline CDR1 is SGHVS and CDR2 is FNYEAQ. Trimming took off 1 base at V and 7 bases at J, with 11 bases between the two ends. The CDR3 sequence is 14 residues long. CDR3 residues: CASSLERVGQPQHF. CDR3 sequence (DNA): TGTGCCAGCAGCTTAGAAAGAGTCGGACAGCCCCAGCATTTT.

The chain couples TRBV28 to TRBJ2-1; 9 nucleotides align to TRBD1. Germline V gives CDR1 MDHEN, CDR2 SYDVKM. J lost 0 bases, V lost 6 bases, and 0 bases had no gene match. The CDR3 is 14 residues long. CDR3 in DNA: TGTGCCAGCAGGGACAGGGGCTCCTACAATGAGCAGTTCTTC. Translated, it gives CASRDRGSYNEQFF.